This T cell receptor beta chain comes out of a study of Ad26.COV2.S vaccination and SARS-CoV-2 variants. Study at large: Within the COV1001 Ad26.COV2.S trial arm, the donor was enrolled. Intramuscular Ad26.COV2.S doses were given once or twice, 56 days apart. Study-wide findings and caveats: TCR breadth and depth analyses may have underestimated total T cell responses.

The CDR3 spans 14 residues. Germline V gives CDR1 SGHVT, CDR2 SQSDAQ. V gave up 4 bases and J gave up 7 bases; unmatched junction bases: 7. Regarding treatment: some 20 received Ad26.COV2.S at low or high dose, single or two shots; 5 received placebo; per-sample allocation not given. Sampling was performed 63 days after the first vaccine or placebo injection. Ad26 vector vaccine expressed Wuhan-strain SARS-CoV-2 spike. Worth noting for this clone: What it binds is not known.

Repertoires were generated with immunoSEQ multiplex PCR, while TCRdb's copy carries only in-frame clones and drops some. The data contain fewer than 500,000 clones, around 90% of them singletons. Source: peripheral blood, taken in a trial of Ad26.COV2.S vaccine versus placebo. The receptor was derived from a person between 18 and 65 years old who received the Ad26.COV2.S COVID-19 vaccine or a placebo. The rearrangement uses TRBV7-4 and TRBJ2-4, with 7 bases identical to TRBD2. The CDR3 loop is CASSWVAGPNIQYF. CDR3 DNA sequence: TGTGCCAGCAGCTGGGTAGCGGGCCCCAACATTCAGTACTTC.